This is a list of T cell receptor beta chains from one sample in a study of blood T cells in healthy people across ages. Using its own MiXCR run on the 5' RACE reads, TCRdb lists one record per CDR3 protein. Here the sample spans more than 900,000 distinct CDR3 sequences, under 30% being singletons. These sequences were also reported in another study, on T cells of mothers and their children.

Sequencing was carried out using blood. The receptor set was obtained from a girl aged 2 to 9 in good health. Each CDR3 is given without its conserved first and last residue. The order of the fields is V gene, D gene, J gene, CDR3 protein. D genes are given only for firm matches.

V: TRBV19; D: -; J: -; CDR3: ASGRPYEQY
V: TRBV5-1; D: -; J: TRBJ2-7; CDR3: ASSLAQDIIYEQY
V: TRBV10-3; D: TRBD1; J: TRBJ1-5; CDR3: AIKGTGGEPQH
V: TRBV4-3; D: TRBD2; J: TRBJ2-2; CDR3: ASSQDYSAGGPWDAGELF
V: TRBV12-5; D: -; J: TRBJ2-5; CDR3: ASGPGMEETQY
V: TRBV9; D: -; J: TRBJ1-1; CDR3: ASSVIKTENTEAF
V: TRBV7-9; D: -; J: TRBJ1-2; CDR3: ASSRVAASYGYT
V: TRBV7-2; D: TRBD2; J: TRBJ2-7; CDR3: ASSLRLAGNYEQY
V: TRBV4-2; D: -; J: TRBJ2-5; CDR3: ASSQEGGGIKETQY
V: TRBV12-3/TRBV12-4; D: -; J: TRBJ2-7; CDR3: ASSLVEGSGSYEQY
V: TRBV14; D: -; J: TRBJ1-1; CDR3: ASSLSFEVWGAEAF
V: TRBV6-2/TRBV6-3; D: -; J: TRBJ2-2; CDR3: ASSHGGELF
V: TRBV12-3/TRBV12-4; D: -; J: TRBJ1-2; CDR3: ASSLSRIQTA
V: TRBV6-5; D: TRBD1; J: TRBJ2-2; CDR3: ASRGQGRTGELF
V: TRBV12-3/TRBV12-4; D: TRBD2; J: -; CDR3: ASTLLGLAGNEQF
V: TRBV2; D: -; J: TRBJ1-3; CDR3: ASSDRQKGNTIY
V: TRBV7-8; D: -; J: TRBJ2-3; CDR3: ASSSTPSTDTRY
V: TRBV4-2; D: TRBD2; J: TRBJ2-7; CDR3: ASSQMREVAYEQY
V: TRBV7-2; D: -; J: TRBJ1-2; CDR3: ASSYDAGYT
V: TRBV7-3; D: TRBD2; J: TRBJ2-1; CDR3: ASSAWTSGSSYNEQF
V: TRBV29-1; D: -; J: -; CDR3: SVEEGGKATQY
V: TRBV4-3; D: -; J: TRBJ2-5; CDR3: ASSQDNGAGWVETQY
V: TRBV5-1; D: TRBD2; J: TRBJ2-5; CDR3: ASRRSGGSTETQY
V: TRBV6-5; D: -; J: TRBJ2-7; CDR3: ASSYSSLPYEQY
V: TRBV15; D: -; J: TRBJ2-4; CDR3: ATSAPGLKIQY
V: TRBV11-2; D: TRBD1; J: TRBJ1-2; CDR3: ASSDARGLYGYT
V: TRBV10-1; D: -; J: -; CDR3: ASSPYDNEQF
V: TRBV5-1; D: -; J: TRBJ1-1; CDR3: ASSPGAGEGTEAF
V: TRBV7-3; D: TRBD1; J: TRBJ1-2; CDR3: ASSLTGVAGGEGYT
V: TRBV5-1; D: -; J: -; CDR3: ASSAEVGLSHQETQY
V: TRBV6-1; D: -; J: TRBJ2-5; CDR3: ASTNRIVDLGQETQY
V: TRBV6-5; D: TRBD1; J: TRBJ1-1; CDR3: ASSYSRTGGTEAF
V: TRBV6-1; D: -; J: TRBJ1-1; CDR3: ASSVERGDTEAF
V: TRBV4-1; D: -; J: TRBJ1-3; CDR3: ASNSLGSGNTIY
V: TRBV6-6; D: -; J: TRBJ1-1; CDR3: ASTEAGGREAF
V: TRBV6-5; D: -; J: TRBJ1-4; CDR3: ASSRAANEKLF
V: TRBV27; D: -; J: -; CDR3: ASSLGQRRTQY
V: TRBV11-2; D: TRBD1; J: TRBJ2-1; CDR3: ASSTPGTGLNEQF
V: TRBV29-1; D: -; J: -; CDR3: SVDVEGDYEQY
V: TRBV24-1; D: -; J: TRBJ1-5; CDR3: ATSDHQGQPQH
V: TRBV27; D: -; J: TRBJ1-1; CDR3: ASSLSTEMNTEAF
V: TRBV7-7; D: TRBD2; J: TRBJ2-5; CDR3: ASSSIAGGPETQY
V: TRBV6-5; D: -; J: TRBJ2-6; CDR3: ASSYTGYSGANVLT
V: TRBV29-1; D: -; J: TRBJ2-5; CDR3: SVEDLRENKETQY
V: TRBV14; D: -; J: TRBJ1-2; CDR3: ASSQGGVYGYT
V: TRBV19; D: TRBD1; J: TRBJ1-5; CDR3: ASTLGTAITNQPQH
V: TRBV20-1; D: -; J: TRBJ2-3; CDR3: SARSSEEGTQY
V: TRBV7-6; D: -; J: TRBJ1-2; CDR3: ASSNLTGYGYT
V: TRBV20-1; D: -; J: TRBJ2-7; CDR3: SAREGGPSGDEY
V: TRBV20-1; D: -; J: TRBJ2-7; CDR3: SARGIGTTYEQY
V: TRBV12-3/TRBV12-4; D: -; J: -; CDR3: ASSNTGSEQY
V: TRBV27; D: TRBD2; J: TRBJ2-1; CDR3: ASSQLTSGGPYNEQF
V: TRBV12-3/TRBV12-4; D: -; J: TRBJ2-3; CDR3: ASMQGIASLTQY
V: TRBV20-1; D: TRBD2; J: TRBJ2-5; CDR3: SARGLAGVLEETQY